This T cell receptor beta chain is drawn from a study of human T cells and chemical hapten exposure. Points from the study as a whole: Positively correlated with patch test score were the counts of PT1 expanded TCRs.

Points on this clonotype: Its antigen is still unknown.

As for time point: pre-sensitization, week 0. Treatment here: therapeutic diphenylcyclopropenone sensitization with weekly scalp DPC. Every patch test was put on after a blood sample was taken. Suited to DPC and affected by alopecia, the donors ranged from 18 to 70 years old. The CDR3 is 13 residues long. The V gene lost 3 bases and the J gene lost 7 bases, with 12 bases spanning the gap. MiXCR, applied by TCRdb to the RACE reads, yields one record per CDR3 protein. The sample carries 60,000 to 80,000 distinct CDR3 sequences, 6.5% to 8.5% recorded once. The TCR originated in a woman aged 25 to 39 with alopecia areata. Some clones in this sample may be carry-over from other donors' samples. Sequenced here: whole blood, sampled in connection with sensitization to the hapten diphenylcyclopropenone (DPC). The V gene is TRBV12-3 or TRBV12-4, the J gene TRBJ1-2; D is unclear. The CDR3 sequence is CASSFVGVRGYTF. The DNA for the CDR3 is TGTGCCAGCAGTTTTGTAGGCGTCCGTGGCTACACCTTC.